The subject of this entry is one TCR beta chain. The data derive from a study of control samples from healthy donors and cancer patients. The table came from immunoSEQ multiplex PCR; TCRdb's copy has only in-frame clones and leaves some out. The sample yields 200,000 to 250,000 clones, roughly 94% seen once. This CDR3 comprises 12 residues. Per germline, CDR1 WNHNN and CDR2 SYGVQD (reference sequence). Deletions cut 5 bases from V and 8 bases from J, with 9 bases between. This TCR was sampled from a man aged 50 or older in good health. The sequenced sample was blood. The rearrangement uses TRBV10-1 and TRBJ2-2; no definite D call. DNA of the CDR3: TGCGCCAGCAGTTCCGGATTTGGGGAGCTGTTTTTT. It specifies CASSSGFGELFF.